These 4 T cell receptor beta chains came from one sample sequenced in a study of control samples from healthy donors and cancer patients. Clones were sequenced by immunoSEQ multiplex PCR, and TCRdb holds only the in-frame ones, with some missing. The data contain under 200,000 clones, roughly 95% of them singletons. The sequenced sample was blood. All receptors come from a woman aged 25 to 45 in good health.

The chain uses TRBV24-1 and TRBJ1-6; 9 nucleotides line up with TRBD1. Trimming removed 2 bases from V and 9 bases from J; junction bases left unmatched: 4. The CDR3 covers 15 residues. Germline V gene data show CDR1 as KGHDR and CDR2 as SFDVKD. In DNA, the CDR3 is TGTGCCACCAGTGATTCGGGACAGGGAAGTTCACCCCTCCACTTT. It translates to CATSDSGQGSSPLHF.

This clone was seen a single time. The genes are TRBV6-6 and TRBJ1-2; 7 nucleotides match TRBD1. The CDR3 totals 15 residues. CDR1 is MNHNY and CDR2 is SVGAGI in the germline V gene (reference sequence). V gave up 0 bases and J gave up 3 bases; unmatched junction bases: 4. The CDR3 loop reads CASSYSARGDYGYTF. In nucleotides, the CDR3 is TGTGCCAGCAGTTACTCGGCCAGGGGGGACTATGGCTACACCTTC.

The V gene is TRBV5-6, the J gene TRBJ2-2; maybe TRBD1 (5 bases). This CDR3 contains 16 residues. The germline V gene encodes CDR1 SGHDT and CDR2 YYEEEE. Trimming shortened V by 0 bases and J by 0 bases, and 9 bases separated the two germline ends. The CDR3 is CASSLVDNSNTGELFF. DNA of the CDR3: TGTGCCAGCAGCTTGGTGGACAATTCGAACACCGGGGAGCTGTTTTTT. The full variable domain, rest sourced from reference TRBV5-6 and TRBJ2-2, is DAGVTQSPTHLIKTRGQQVTLRCSPKSGHDTVSWYQQALGQGPQFIFQYYEEEERQRGNFPDRFSGHQFPNYSSELNVNALLLGDSALYLCASSLVDNSNTGELFFGEGSRLTVL.

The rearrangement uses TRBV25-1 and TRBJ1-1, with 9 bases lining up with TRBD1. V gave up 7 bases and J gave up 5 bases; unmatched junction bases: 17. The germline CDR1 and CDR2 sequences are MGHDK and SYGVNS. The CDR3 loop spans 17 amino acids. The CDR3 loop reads CASKGQGWGNVTTEAFF. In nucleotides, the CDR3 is TGTGCCAGCAAGGGACAGGGATGGGGAAACGTGACGACTGAAGCTTTCTTT. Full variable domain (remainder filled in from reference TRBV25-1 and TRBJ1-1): EADIYQTPRYLVIGTGKKITLECSQTMGHDKMYWYQQDPGMELHLIHYSYGVNSTEKGDLSSESTVSRIRTEHFPLTLESARPSHTSQYLCASKGQGWGNVTTEAFFGQGTRLTVV.